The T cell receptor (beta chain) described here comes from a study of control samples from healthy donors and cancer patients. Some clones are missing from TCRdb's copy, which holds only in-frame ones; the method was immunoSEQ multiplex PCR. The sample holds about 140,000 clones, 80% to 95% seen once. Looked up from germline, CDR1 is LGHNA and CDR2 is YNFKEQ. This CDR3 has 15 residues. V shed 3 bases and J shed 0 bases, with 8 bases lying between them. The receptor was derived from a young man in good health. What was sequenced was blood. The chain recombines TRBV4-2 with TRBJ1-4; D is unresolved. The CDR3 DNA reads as TGTGCCAGCAGCCAGGAGAAAGCAACTAATGAAAAACTGTTTTTT. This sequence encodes CASSQEKATNEKLFF.